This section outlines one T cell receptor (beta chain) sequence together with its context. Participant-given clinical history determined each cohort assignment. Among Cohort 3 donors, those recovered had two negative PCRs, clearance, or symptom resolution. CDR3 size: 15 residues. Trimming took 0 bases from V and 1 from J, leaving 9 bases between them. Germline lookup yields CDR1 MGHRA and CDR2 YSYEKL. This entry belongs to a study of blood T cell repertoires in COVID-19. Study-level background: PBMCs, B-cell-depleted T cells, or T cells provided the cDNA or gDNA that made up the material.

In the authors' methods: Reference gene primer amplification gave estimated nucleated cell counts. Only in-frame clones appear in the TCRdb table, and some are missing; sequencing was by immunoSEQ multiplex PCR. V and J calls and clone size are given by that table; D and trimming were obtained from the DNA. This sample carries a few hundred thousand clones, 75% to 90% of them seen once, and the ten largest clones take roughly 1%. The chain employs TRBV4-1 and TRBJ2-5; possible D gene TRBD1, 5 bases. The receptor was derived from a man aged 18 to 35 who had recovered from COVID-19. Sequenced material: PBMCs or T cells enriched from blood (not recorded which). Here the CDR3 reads CASSQDGASQETQYF. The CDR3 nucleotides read TGCGCCAGCAGCCAAGATGGGGCTAGCCAAGAGACCCAGTACTTC.